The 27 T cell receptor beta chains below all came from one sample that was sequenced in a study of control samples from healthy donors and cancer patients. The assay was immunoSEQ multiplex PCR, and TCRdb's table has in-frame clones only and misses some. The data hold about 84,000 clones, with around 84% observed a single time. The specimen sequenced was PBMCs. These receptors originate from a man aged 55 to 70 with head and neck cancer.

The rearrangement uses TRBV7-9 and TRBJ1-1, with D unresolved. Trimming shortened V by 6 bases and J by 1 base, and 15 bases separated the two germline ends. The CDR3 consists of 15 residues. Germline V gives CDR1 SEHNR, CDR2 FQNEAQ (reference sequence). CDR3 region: CASRTNSGTNTEAFF. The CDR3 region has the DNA TGTGCCAGCAGAACCAACAGCGGCACGAACACTGAAGCTTTCTTT. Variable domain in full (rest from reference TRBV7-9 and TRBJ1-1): DTGVSQNPRHKITKRGQNVTFRCDPISEHNRLYWYRQTLGQGPEFLTYFQNEAQLEKSRLLSDRFSAERPKGSFSTLEIQRTEQGDSAMYLCASRTNSGTNTEAFFGQGTRLTVV.

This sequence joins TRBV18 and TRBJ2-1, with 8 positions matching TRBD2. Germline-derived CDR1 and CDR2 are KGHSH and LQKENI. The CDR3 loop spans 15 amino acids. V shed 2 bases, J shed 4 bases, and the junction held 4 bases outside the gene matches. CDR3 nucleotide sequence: TGTGCCAGCTCACCAGAGCGGGGGCTATACAATGAGCAGTTCTTC. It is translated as CASSPERGLYNEQFF.

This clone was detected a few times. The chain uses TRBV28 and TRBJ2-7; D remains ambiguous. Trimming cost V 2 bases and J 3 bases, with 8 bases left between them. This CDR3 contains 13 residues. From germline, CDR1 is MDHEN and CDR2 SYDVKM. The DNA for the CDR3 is TGTGCCAGCAGTTTACGCCAGCTCTACGAGCAGTACTTC. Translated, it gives CASSLRQLYEQYF.

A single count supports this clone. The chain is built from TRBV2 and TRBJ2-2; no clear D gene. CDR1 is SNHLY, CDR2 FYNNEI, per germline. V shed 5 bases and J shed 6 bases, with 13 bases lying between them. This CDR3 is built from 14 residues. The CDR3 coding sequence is TGTGCCAGCAGTAGACTTAATGGGGCCGGGGAGCTGTTTTTT. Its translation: CASSRLNGAGELFF.

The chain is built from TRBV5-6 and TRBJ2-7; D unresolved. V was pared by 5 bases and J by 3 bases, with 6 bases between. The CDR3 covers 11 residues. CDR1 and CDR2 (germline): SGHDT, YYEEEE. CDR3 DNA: TGTGCCAGCAGTTACTACTACGAGCAGTACTTC. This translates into CASSYYYEQYF.

This CDR3 is CASSESTTPPEQFF. CDR3 nucleotides: TGTGCCAGCAGTGAATCGACAACCCCCCCTGAGCAGTTCTTC. The chain is built from TRBV6-1 and TRBJ2-1; D gene ambiguous. The V gene's germline CDR1 is MNHNS and CDR2 SASEGT. This CDR3 spans 14 amino acids. Trimming pared 2 bases from V and 9 bases from J, leaving 14 bases between.

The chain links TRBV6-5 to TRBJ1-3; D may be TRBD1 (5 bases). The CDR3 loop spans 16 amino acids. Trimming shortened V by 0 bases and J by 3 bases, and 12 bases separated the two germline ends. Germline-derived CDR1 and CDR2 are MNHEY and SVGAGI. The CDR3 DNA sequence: TGTGCCAGCAGTTACTCGAGGGGCGCAGGTGGAAACACCATATATTTT. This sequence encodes CASSYSRGAGGNTIYF.

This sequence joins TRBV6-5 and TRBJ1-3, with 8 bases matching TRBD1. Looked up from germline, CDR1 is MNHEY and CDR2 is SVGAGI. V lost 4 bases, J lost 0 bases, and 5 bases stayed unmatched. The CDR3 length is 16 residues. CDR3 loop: CASSSVRGLSGNTIYF. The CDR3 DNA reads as TGTGCCAGCAGTTCCGTCAGGGGGCTCTCTGGAAACACCATATATTTT.

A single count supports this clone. For the CDR3, the DNA is TGTGCCACGGCACAAGGGACACTGTACCAAGAGACCCAGTACTTC. It encodes CATAQGTLYQETQYF. J is TRBJ2-5 and V is TRBV10-3, with D perhaps TRBD1 (6 bases). The CDR3 spans 15 residues. Germline CDR1 reads ENHRY; CDR2 reads SYGVKD. The germline V and J ends were trimmed by 10 bases and 0 bases, with 18 bases remaining between them.

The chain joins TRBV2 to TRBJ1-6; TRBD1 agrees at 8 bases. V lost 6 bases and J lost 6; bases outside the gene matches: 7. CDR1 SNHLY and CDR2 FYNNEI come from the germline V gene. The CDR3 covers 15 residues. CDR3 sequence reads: CASRETGVGNSPLHF. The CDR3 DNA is TGTGCCAGCAGGGAGACAGGGGTAGGTAATTCACCCCTCCACTTT.

The CDR3 coding sequence is TGCGCCAGCAGTGGACAGGGGAACACCGGGGAGCTGTTTTTT. This sequence encodes CASSGQGNTGELFF. This chain uses TRBV5-1 with TRBJ2-2; 8 positions agree with TRBD1. From germline, CDR1 is SGHRS and CDR2 YFSETQ. This CDR3 is built from 14 residues. Trimming cost V 5 bases and J 1 base; bases outside gene matches: 1.

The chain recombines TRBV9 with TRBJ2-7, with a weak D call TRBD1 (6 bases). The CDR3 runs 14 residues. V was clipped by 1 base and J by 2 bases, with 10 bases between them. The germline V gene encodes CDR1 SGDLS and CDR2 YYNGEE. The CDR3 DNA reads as TGTGCCAGCAGCGTAAGTCAGGGGCCCTACGAGCAGTACTTC. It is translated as CASSVSQGPYEQYF.

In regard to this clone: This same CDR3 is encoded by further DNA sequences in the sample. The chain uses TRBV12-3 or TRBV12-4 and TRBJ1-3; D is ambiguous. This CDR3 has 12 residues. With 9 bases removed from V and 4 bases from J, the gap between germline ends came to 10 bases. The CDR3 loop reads CASSLGGNTIYF. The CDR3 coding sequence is TGTGCCAGTTCCCTTGGAGGAAACACCATATATTTT.

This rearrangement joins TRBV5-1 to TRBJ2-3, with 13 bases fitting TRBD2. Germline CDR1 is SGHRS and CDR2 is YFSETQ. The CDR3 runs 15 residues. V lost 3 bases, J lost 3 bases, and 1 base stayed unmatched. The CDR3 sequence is CASSWTSGSTDTQYF. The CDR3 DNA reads TGCGCCAGCAGCTGGACTAGCGGGAGTACAGATACGCAGTATTTT.

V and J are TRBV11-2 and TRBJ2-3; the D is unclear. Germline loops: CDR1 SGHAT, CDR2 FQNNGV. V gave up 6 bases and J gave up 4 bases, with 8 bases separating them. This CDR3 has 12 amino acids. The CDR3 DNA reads TGTGCCAGCAGGCGGACGGCAGATACGCAGTATTTT. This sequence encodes CASRRTADTQYF.

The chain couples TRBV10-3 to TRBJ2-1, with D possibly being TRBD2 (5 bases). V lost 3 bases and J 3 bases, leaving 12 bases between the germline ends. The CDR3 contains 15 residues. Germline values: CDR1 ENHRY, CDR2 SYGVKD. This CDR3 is CAISEGLGVYNEQFF. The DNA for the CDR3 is TGTGCCATCAGTGAAGGACTCGGCGTCTACAATGAGCAGTTCTTC.

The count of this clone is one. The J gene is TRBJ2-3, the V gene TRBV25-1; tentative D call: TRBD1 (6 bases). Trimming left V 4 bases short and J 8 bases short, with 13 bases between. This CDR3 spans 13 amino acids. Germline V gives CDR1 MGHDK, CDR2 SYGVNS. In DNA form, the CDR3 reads TGTGCCAGCAGTGCGGGTGTGGGGGCTACGCAGTATTTT. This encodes CASSAGVGATQYF.

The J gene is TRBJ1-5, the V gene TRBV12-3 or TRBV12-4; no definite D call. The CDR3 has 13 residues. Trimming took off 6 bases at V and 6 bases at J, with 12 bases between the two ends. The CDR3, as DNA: TGTGCCAGCAGCTACCAGGAATCTCAGCCCCAGCATTTT. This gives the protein CASSYQESQPQHF.

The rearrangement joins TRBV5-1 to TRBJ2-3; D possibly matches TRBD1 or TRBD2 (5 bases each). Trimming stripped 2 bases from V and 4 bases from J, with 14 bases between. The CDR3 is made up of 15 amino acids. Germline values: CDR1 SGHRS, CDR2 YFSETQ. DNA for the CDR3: TGCGCCAGCAGCTTAGGGATCACGGGGCCAGATACGCAGTATTTT. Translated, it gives CASSLGITGPDTQYF.

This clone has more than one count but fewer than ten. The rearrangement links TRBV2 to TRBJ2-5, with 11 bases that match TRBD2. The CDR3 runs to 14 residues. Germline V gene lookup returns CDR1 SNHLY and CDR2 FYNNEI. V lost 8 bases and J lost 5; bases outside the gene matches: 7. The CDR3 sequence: CASGLAGASETQYF. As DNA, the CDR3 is TGTGCCAGCGGACTAGCGGGCGCGTCGGAGACCCAGTACTTC.

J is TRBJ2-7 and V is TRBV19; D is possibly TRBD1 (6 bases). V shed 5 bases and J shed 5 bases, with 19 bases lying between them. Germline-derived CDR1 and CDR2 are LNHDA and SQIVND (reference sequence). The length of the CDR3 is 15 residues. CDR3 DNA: TGTGCCAGTAGTGCACTCAGGGGCCGCGGCCACGAGCAGTACTTC. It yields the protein CASSALRGRGHEQYF.

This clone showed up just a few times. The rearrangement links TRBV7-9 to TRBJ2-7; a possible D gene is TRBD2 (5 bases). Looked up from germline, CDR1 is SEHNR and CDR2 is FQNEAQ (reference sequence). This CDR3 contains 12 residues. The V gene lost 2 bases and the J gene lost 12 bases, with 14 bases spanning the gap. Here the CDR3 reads CASSLSRDVVYF. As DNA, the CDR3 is TGTGCCAGCAGCTTATCTCGGGATGTTGTGTACTTC.

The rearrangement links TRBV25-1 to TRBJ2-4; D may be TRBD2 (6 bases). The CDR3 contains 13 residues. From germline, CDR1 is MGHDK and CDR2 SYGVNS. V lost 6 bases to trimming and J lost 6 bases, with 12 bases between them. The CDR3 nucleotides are TGTGCCAGCAGGGGGAGGCGTGGAAACATTCAGTACTTC. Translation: CASRGRRGNIQYF.

As DNA, the CDR3 is TGTGCCAGCAGTTACGTATCCCGTACTGGAAACACCATATATTTT. Encoded protein: CASSYVSRTGNTIYF. The chain carries TRBV6-6 and TRBJ1-3; no reliable D call. The ends were cut back, 2 bases at V and 2 bases at J, with 10 bases in the middle. CDR3 length equals 15 residues. Germline CDR1 reads MNHNY; CDR2 reads SVGAGI (reference sequence).

CDR3 in DNA: TGTGCCAGCAGCCCGATGGACAGGGATGGAGGCTACACCTTC. Amino acid sequence: CASSPMDRDGGYTF. The genes are TRBV5-6 and TRBJ1-2; 8 bases agree with TRBD1. The CDR3 loop spans 14 amino acids. V trimming: 4 bases; J trimming: 8 bases; junction bases outside the gene matches: 10. CDR1 and CDR2 from the germline V gene are SGHDT and YYEEEE. Drawing the rest from reference TRBV5-6 and TRBJ1-2, the complete variable domain is DAGVTQSPTHLIKTRGQQVTLRCSPKSGHDTVSWYQQALGQGPQFIFQYYEEEERQRGNFPDRFSGHQFPNYSSELNVNALLLGDSALYLCASSPMDRDGGYTFGSGTRLTVV.

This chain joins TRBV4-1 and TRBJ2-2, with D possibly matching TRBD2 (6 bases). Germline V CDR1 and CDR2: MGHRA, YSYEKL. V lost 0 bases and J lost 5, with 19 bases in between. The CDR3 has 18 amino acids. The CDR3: CASSQEVLAGSRTGELFF. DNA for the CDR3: TGCGCCAGCAGCCAAGAGGTCTTGGCGGGATCGAGGACCGGGGAGCTGTTTTTT.

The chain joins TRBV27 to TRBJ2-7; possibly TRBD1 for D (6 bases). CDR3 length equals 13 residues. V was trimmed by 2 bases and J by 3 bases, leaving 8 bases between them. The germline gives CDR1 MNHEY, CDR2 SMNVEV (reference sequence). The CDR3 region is CASSLDRFYEQYF. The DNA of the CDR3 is TGTGCCAGCAGTTTAGACAGGTTCTACGAGCAGTACTTC.